The present TCR beta chain was sequenced within a study of blood T cell repertoires in COVID-19. The overall study: The cDNA or gDNA used as material had been derived from T cells, B-cell-depleted T cells, or PBMCs.

Enrolled through a virtual design, the participants were between 18 and 89 years of age and came from fewer than 30 US areas. Cohorts were based on clinical histories the participants reported. CDR3 size: 17 residues. The germline V gene has CDR1 SGHTA and CDR2 FQGNSA. With 0 bases removed from V and 1 base from J, the gap between germline ends came to 15 bases. Clones were read by immunoSEQ multiplex PCR, and TCRdb kept only the in-frame ones, dropping some. The sample records roughly 200,000 clones, 85% being singletons. The receptor was isolated from a man aged 35-49 years who had recovered from COVID-19. The sequenced sample was PBMCs or T cells enriched from blood (not recorded which). The chain employs TRBV7-2 and TRBJ2-5, with D possibly matching TRBD1 (6 bases). CDR3: CASSLAVTTGLQETQYF. The DNA of the CDR3 is TGTGCCAGCAGCTTAGCGGTGACTACAGGGCTCCAAGAGACCCAGTACTTC.